This T cell receptor (beta chain) emerged from a study of blood T cell repertoires in COVID-19 (dated by TCRdb to 2019 to 2021). Regarding the complete study: Collaborator samples came from the United States, Italy and Spain and covered acute and convalescent phases of COVID-19. The samples were drawn from the first 160 participants of the ongoing ImmuneRACE study and from over 950 subjects provided by 6 global collaborators. The sample metadata nearly always contained a de-identified subject ID, COVID-19 status, age in years and sex. The material from the prospective study consisted of cDNA or gDNA derived from T cells, B-cell-depleted T cells, or PBMCs. Subjects who had been exposed to COVID-19, were actively infected with it, or had recovered from it provided the deeply sampled blood TCRbeta repertoires that made up the dataset. A freely available public database, intended as a resource for researchers studying the immune response to SARS-CoV-2, is where the repertoires were released. Where HLA class I and class II types were available, the types were taken from metadata supplied by the sample provider, not from assay-based typing.

Measured from the cysteine to the phenylalanine, the CDR3 is 14 residues long. The DNA shown is the 42-base CDR3, in frame from base 1. The research as a whole found: The quantity of clinical and demographic metadata differed by source and by participant and was supplied without curation.

Each collaborating institution followed its own protocols to collect whole blood in K2EDTA tubes. For TCRbeta analysis, collaborators shipped samples in one of three forms: frozen whole blood, isolated PBMCs, or DNA extracted from either of those sample types. With respect to this clone: Its specific antigen is unknown. Base-call qualities are not available, and no considerably larger clone is one nucleotide away.

TCRbeta CDR3 regions were amplified from genomic DNA by means of the immunoSEQ Assay, a bias-controlled multiplex PCR. From the authors' description of their analysis: The number of nucleated cells in each sample was estimated by amplification of reference gene primers within the assay. To quantify the absolute abundance of each unique TCRbeta CDR3 rearrangement, sequence reads were collapsed and filtered. For each sample, productive Simpson clonality was calculated as the square root of Simpson's diversity index over productive rearrangements. TCRdb re-hosts the immuneACCESS table, in-frame sequences only. Its copies lack some clones; in the studies checked, an unresolved V gene accounts for under half of them, and the cause for the rest is not known. V, J and clone size derive from that table, while D and trimming were established from the DNA sequence. The sample has about 230,000 clones on record, 70% to 90% of them singletons. The ten largest clones capture just under 1% of the sample.

The source material was peripheral blood. This receptor was obtained from a middle-aged man with acute or convalescent COVID-19. Here the chain combines TRBV21-1 and TRBJ1-4; whether TRBD1, the table's D call, matches the DNA was not checked. TRBV21-1 is listed as a pseudogene. The nucleotide sequence reads as follows: TGTGCCAGCAGCAAGTGGGACATATCCGAAAAACTGTTTTTT. Translated, it gives CASSKWDISEKLFF.